This TCR beta chain was documented in a study of blood T cell repertoires in COVID-19. The method was immunoSEQ multiplex PCR; TCRdb's version includes in-frame clones alone and lacks a portion of them. Among 250,000 to 300,000 clones listed, approximately 85% were seen once. The specimen sequenced was peripheral blood. The TCR comes from a woman between 65 and 79 years old with acute or convalescent COVID-19.

CDR3 nucleotides: TGTGCCTGGAGTGATGCGGGGCTTTGGGAAAAACTGTTTTTT. Translating gives CAWSDAGLWEKLFF. The rearrangement links TRBV30 to TRBJ1-4, with D tentatively TRBD1 (5 bases). The germline V gene has CDR1 GTSNPN and CDR2 SVGIG (reference sequence). The CDR3 runs 14 residues. Trimming stripped 1 base from V and 8 bases from J, with 14 bases between.